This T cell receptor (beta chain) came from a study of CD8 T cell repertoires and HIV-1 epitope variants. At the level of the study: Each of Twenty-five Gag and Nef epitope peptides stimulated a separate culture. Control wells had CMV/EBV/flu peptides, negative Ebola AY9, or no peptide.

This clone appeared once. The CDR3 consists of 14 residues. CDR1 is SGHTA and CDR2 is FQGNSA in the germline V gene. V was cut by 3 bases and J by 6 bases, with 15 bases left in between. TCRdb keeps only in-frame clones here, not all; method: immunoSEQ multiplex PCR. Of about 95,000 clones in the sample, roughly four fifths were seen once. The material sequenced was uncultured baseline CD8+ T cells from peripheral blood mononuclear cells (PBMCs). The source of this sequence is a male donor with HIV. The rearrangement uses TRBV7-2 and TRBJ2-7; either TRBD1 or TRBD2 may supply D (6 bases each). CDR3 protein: CASSLGAGTAEQYF. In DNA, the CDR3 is TGTGCCAGCAGCTTGGGGGCCGGGACTGCCGAGCAGTACTTC.